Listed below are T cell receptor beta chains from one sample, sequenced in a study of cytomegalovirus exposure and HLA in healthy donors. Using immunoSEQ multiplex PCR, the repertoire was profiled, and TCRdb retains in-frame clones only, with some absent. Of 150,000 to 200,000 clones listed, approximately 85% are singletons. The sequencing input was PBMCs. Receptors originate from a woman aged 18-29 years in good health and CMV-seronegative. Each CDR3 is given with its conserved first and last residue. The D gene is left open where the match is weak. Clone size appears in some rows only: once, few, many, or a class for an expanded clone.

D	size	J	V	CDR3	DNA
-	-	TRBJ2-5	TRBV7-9	CASSLESQETQYF	TGTGCCAGCAGCTTAGAATCTCAAGAGACCCAGTACTTC
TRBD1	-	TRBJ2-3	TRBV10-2	CASSQTGGVTDTQYF	TGCGCCAGCAGTCAGACAGGGGGCGTCACAGATACGCAGTATTTT
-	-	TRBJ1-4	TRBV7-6	CASSLNTATNEKLFF	TGTGCCAGCAGCTTGAACACAGCAACTAATGAAAAACTGTTTTTT
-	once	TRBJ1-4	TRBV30	CALAGLTNEKLFF	TGTGCCTTAGCAGGGTTAACTAATGAAAAACTGTTTTTT
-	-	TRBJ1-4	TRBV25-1	CASSEIRGDNEKLFF	TGTGCCAGCAGTGAAATCAGGGGTGATAATGAAAAACTGTTTTTT
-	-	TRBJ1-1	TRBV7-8	CASTPAVGLNTEAFF	TGTGCCAGCACCCCCGCGGTGGGGCTGAACACTGAAGCTTTCTTT
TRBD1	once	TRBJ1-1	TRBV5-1	CASSVQGAKNTEAFF	TGCGCCAGCAGCGTACAGGGGGCTAAGAACACTGAAGCTTTCTTT
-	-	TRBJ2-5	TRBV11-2	CASSLGPRAETQYF	TGTGCCAGCAGCTTAGGACCGAGGGCAGAGACCCAGTACTTC
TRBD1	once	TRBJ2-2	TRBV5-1	CASSSTGRDTGELFF	TGCGCCAGCAGTTCGACAGGGCGGGACACCGGGGAGCTGTTTTTT
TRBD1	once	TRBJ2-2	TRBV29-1	CSVRGDRGIGGELFF	TGCAGCGTCCGGGGGGACAGGGGTATCGGCGGGGAGCTGTTTTTT
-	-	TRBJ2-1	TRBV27	CASSLYSRDNEQFF	TGTGCCAGCAGTTTATATAGCCGCGACAATGAGCAGTTCTTC
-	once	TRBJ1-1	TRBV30	CAWSTNLFGTKNTEAFF	TGTGCCTGGAGTACTAATCTTTTTGGGACAAAGAACACTGAAGCTTTCTTT
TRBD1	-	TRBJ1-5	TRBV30	CAWSFPGTANQPQHF	TGTGCCTGGAGTTTCCCTGGGACAGCCAATCAGCCCCAGCATTTT
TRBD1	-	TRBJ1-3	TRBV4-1	CASSQALMFHRGPRSGNTIYF	TGCGCCAGCAGCCAAGCCTTAATGTTCCACAGGGGGCCCCGCTCTGGAAACACCATATATTTT
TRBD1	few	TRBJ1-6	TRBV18	CASSPPDRGTSPLHF	TGTGCCAGCTCACCACCGGACAGGGGGACTTCACCCCTCCACTTT
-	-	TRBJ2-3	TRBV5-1	CASSLSLKGGTDTQYF	TGCGCCAGCAGCTTGTCCCTTAAGGGGGGCACAGATACGCAGTATTTT
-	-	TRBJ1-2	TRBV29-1	CSVLGGDGYTF	TGCAGCGTCCTGGGGGGGGATGGCTACACCTTC
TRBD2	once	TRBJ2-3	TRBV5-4	CASSAGGGRWMDTQYF	TGTGCCAGCAGCGCGGGGGGAGGGAGATGGATGGATACGCAGTATTTT
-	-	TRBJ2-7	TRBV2	CASSDRGPYEQYF	TGTGCCAGCAGTGACAGGGGACCATACGAGCAGTACTTC
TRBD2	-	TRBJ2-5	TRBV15	CATSRDASGTSGRLKETQYF	TGTGCCACCAGCAGAGATGCATCCGGGACTAGCGGGAGGTTAAAAGAGACCCAGTACTTC
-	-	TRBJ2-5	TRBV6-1	CASSGALQETQYF	TGTGCCAGCAGTGGGGCTCTTCAAGAGACCCAGTACTTC
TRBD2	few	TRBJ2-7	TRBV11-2	CASSLEPAGMGEQYF	TGTGCCAGCAGCTTAGAGCCAGCGGGAATGGGCGAGCAGTACTTC
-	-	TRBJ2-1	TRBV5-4	CASIPGASLSNEQFF	TGTGCCAGCATCCCCGGAGCTAGCTTGAGCAATGAGCAGTTCTTC
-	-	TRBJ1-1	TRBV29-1	CSATANTEAFF	TGCAGCGCGACAGCGAACACTGAAGCTTTCTTT
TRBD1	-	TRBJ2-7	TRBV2	CASRTDRARSYEQYF	TGTGCCAGCAGAACCGACAGGGCTCGTTCCTACGAGCAGTACTTC
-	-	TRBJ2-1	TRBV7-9	CASSFHGLNEQFF	TGTGCCAGCAGCTTCCACGGGTTAAATGAGCAGTTCTTC
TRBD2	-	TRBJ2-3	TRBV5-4	CASRQTSGRPGTDTQYF	TGTGCCAGCCGCCAGACTAGCGGGAGGCCGGGCACAGATACGCAGTATTTT
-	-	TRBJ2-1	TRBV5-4	CASSPGPAGRSYNEQFF	TGTGCCAGCAGCCCGGGGCCAGCGGGCCGTTCCTACAATGAGCAGTTCTTC
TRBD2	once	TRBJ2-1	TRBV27	CASSPQAGGHNEQFF	TGTGCCAGCAGCCCTCAAGCGGGAGGCCACAATGAGCAGTTCTTC
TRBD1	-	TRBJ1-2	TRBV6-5	CASSRTGTGGFGYTF	TGTGCCAGCAGTCGCACCGGGACAGGGGGCTTTGGCTACACCTTC
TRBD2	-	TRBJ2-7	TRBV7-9	CASSPSGLAGGSSYEQYF	TGTGCCAGCAGCCCGTCGGGACTAGCGGGGGGGAGCTCCTACGAGCAGTACTTC
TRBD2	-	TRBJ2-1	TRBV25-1	CASSGFGLAGGGEQFF	TGTGCCAGCAGTGGATTCGGACTAGCGGGAGGGGGTGAGCAGTTCTTC
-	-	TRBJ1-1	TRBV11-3	CASSLGGNTEAFF	TGTGCCAGCAGCTTAGGCGGGAACACTGAAGCTTTCTTT
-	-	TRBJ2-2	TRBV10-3	CAISDPGGELFF	TGTGCCATCAGTGACCCCGGTGGGGAGCTGTTTTTT
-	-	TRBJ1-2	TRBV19	CASSIDSPRGGHGTGYGYTF	TGTGCCAGTAGTATAGATAGTCCTCGTGGGGGCCACGGTACGGGCTATGGCTACACCTTC
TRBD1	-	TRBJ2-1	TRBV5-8	CASSPTNRGQQFF	TGTGCCAGCAGCCCCACGAACAGGGGGCAGCAGTTCTTC
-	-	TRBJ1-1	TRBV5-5	CASSFGDTEAFF	TGTGCCAGCAGCTTCGGGGACACTGAAGCTTTCTTT
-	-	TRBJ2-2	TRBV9	CASSSNRVAGELFF	TGTGCCAGCAGCTCAAACAGGGTTGCCGGGGAGCTGTTTTTT
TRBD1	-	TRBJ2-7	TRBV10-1	CASSESGTGLHEQYF	TGCGCCAGCAGTGAGAGTGGGACAGGGCTCCACGAGCAGTACTTC
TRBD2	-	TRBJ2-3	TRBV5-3	CARSLRGGTDTQYF	TGTGCCAGAAGCTTGCGGGGGGGCACAGATACGCAGTATTTT
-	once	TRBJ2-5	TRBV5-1	CASSLGSFGGRGETQYF	TGCGCCAGCAGCTTGGGATCGTTCGGCGGTCGGGGAGAGACCCAGTACTTC
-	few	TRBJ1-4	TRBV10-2	CASRPAFQGIEEKLFF	TGCGCCAGCAGACCCGCCTTTCAGGGTATCGAAGAAAAACTGTTTTTT
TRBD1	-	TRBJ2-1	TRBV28	CASSLHENRGYEQFF	TGTGCCAGCAGTCTCCATGAGAACAGGGGATATGAGCAGTTCTTC
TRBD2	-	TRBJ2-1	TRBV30	CAWSLLAGDKSGEQFF	TGTGCCTGGAGTCTCCTAGCGGGAGATAAATCTGGTGAGCAGTTCTTC
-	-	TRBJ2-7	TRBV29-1	CSVLQGLVAYEQYF	TGCAGCGTTCTGCAGGGTTTGGTTGCCTACGAGCAGTACTTC
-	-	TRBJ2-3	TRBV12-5	CASGLKQEIDTQYF	TGTGCTAGTGGTTTGAAACAGGAGATAGATACGCAGTATTTT
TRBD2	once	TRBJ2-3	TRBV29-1	CSVETRAGGQGFPDTQYF	TGCAGCGTTGAAACTCGGGCGGGGGGTCAGGGGTTCCCAGATACGCAGTATTTT
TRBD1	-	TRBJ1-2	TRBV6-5	CASSYGTENYGYTF	TGTGCCAGCAGTTACGGGACAGAAAACTATGGCTACACCTTC
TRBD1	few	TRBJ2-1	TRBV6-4	CASSVRTGQGNEQFF	TGTGCCAGCAGTGTCAGGACAGGGCAGGGCAATGAGCAGTTCTTC
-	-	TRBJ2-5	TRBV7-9	CASSLNGRGVQETQYF	TGTGCCAGCAGCTTAAACGGGAGAGGGGTCCAAGAGACCCAGTACTTC
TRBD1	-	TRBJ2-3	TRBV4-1	CASTQTGPFSTDTQYF	TGCGCCAGCACCCAGACAGGGCCTTTTAGCACAGATACGCAGTATTTT